This T cell receptor (beta chain) was identified in a study of shared clonotypes between healthy human individuals. The data were produced by immunoSEQ multiplex PCR, yet TCRdb's version contains in-frame clones alone and is incomplete. The sample includes some 550,000 clones, around 97% of them seen just once. The V gene lost 4 bases and the J gene lost 0 bases, with 9 bases spanning the gap. CDR3 length equals 15 residues. In germline, CDR1 is LNHDA, CDR2 SQIVND (reference sequence). The sequenced sample consisted of naive CD4+ T cells sorted from blood. Subset specified: CD45RA+ positively selected. The sequence derives from a woman aged 25-40 years in good health. The chain has TRBV19 and TRBJ1-4; D uncertain. CDR3 protein: CASSNDGATNEKLFF. CDR3 in DNA: TGTGCCAGTAGTAACGACGGTGCAACTAATGAAAAACTGTTTTTT. The entire variable domain, with the rest obtained from reference TRBV19 and TRBJ1-4, is as follows: DGGITQSPKYLFRKEGQNVTLSCEQNLNHDAMYWYRQDPGQGLRLIYYSQIVNDFQKGDIAEGYSVSREKKESFPLTVTSAQKNPTAFYLCASSNDGATNEKLFFGSGTQLSVL.